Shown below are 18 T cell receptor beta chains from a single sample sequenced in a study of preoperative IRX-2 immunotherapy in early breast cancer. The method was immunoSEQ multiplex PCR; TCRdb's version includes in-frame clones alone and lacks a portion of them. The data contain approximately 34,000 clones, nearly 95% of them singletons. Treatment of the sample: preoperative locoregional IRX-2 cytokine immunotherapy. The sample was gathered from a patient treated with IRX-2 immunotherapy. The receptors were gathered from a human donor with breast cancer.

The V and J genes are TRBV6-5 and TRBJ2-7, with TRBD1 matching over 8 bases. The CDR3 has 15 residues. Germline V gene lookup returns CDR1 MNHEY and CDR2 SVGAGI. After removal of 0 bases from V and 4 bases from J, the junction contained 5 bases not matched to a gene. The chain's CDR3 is CASSYSIQGGYEQYF. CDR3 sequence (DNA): TGTGCCAGCAGTTACTCGATACAGGGGGGATACGAGCAGTACTTC.

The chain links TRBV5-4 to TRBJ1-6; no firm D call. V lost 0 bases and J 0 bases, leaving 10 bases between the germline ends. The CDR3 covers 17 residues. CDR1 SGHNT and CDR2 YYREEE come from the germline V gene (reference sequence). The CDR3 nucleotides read TGTGCCAGCAGCTTGGGCGGTATTAGCTCCTATAATTCACCCCTCCACTTT. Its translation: CASSLGGISSYNSPLHF. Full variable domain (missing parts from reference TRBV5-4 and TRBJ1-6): ETGVTQSPTHLIKTRGQQVTLRCSSQSGHNTVSWYQQALGQGPQFIFQYYREEENGRGNFPPRFSGLQFPNYSSELNVNALELDDSALYLCASSLGGISSYNSPLHFGNGTRLTVT.

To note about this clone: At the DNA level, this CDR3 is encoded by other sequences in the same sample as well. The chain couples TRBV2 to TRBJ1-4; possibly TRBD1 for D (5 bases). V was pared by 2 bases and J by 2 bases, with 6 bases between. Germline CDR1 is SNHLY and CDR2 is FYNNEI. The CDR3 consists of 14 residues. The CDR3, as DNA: TGTGCCAGCAGTGAATGGGGGACTAATGAAAAACTGTTTTTT. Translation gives CASSEWGTNEKLFF.

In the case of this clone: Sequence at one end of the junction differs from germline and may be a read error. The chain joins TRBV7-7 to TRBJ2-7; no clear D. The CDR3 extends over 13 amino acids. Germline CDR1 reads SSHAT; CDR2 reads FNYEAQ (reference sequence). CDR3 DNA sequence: TGTGCTAGCAGCTTAGGATCTGGATACGAGCAGTACTTC. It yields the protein CASSLGSGYEQYF.

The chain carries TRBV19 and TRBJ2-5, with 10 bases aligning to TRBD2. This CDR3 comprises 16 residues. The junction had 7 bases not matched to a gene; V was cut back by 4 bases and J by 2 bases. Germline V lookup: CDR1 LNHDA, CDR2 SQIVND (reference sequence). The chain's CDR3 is CASSKGGAGGQETQYF. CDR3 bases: TGTGCCAGTAGTAAAGGCGGAGCGGGGGGGCAAGAGACCCAGTACTTC.

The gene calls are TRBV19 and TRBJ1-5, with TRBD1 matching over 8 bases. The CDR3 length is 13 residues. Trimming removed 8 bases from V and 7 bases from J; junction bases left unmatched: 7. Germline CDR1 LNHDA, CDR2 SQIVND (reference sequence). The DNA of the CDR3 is TGTGCCAGTCGGACAGGGAATACGCAGCCCCAGCATTTT. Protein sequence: CASRTGNTQPQHF.

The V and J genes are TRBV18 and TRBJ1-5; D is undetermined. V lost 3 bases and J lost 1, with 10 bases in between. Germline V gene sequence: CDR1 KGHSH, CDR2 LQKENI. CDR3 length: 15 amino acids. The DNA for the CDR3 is TGTGCCAGCTCACCCTCGGACGGGAGCAATCAGCCCCAGCATTTT. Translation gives CASSPSDGSNQPQHF. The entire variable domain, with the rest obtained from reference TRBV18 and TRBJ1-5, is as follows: NAGVMQNPRHLVRRRGQEARLRCSPMKGHSHVYWYRQLPEEGLKFMVYLQKENIIDESGMPKERFSAEFPKEGPSILRIQQVVRGDSAAYFCASSPSDGSNQPQHFGDGTRLSIL.

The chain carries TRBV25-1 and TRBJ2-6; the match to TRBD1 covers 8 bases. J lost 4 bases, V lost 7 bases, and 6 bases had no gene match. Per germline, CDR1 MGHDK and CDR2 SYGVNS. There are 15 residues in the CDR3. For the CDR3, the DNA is TGTGCCAGCACCCCGACAGGGGAAGGGGCCAACGTCCTGACTTTC. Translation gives CASTPTGEGANVLTF.

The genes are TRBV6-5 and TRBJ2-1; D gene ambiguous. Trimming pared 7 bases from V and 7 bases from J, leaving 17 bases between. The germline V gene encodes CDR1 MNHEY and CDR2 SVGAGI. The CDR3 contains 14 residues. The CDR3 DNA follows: TGTGCCAGCACTCTAACGGGCAGCCGTAATGAGCAGTTCTTC. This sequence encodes CASTLTGSRNEQFF.

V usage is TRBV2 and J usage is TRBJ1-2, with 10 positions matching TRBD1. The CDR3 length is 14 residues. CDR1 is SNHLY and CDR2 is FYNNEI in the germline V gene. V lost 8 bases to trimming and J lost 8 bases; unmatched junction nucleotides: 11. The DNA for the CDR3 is TGTGCCAGCGGGACAGGGGACGCGGTGGGCGGCTACACCTTC. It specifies CASGTGDAVGGYTF.

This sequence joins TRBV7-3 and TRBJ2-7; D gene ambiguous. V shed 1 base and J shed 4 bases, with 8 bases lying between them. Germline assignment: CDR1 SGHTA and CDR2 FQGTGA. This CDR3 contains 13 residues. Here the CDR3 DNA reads TGTGCCAGCAGCTTAAGTCGGCATTACGAGCAGTACTTC. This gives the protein CASSLSRHYEQYF.

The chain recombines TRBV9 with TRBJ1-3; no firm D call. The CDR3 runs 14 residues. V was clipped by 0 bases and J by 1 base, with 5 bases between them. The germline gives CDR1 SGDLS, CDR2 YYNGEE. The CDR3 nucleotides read TGTGCCAGCAGCGTAGCGGCATCTGGAAACACCATATATTTT. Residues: CASSVAASGNTIYF.

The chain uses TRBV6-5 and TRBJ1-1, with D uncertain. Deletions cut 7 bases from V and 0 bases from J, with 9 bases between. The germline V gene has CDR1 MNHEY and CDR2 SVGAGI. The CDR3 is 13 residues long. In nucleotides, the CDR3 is TGTGCCAGCACTCCTATCATGAACACTGAAGCTTTCTTT. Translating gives CASTPIMNTEAFF.

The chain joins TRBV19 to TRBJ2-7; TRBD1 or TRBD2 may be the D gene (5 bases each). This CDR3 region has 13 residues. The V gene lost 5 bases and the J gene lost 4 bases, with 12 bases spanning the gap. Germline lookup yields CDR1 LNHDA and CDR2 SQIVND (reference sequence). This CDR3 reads CASSRGYWYEQYF. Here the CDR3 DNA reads TGTGCCAGTAGTCGGGGCTACTGGTACGAGCAGTACTTC.

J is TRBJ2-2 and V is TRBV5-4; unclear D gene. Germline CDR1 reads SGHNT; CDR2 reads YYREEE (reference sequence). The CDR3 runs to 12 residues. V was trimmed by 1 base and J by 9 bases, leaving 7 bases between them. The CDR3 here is CASSLLGRELFF. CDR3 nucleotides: TGTGCCAGCAGCTTGTTGGGTCGGGAGCTGTTTTTT.

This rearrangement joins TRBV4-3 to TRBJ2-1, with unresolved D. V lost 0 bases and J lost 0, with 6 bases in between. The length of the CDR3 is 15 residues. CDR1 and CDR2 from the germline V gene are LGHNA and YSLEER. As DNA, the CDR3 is TGCGCCAGCAGCCAAGACTTAAGCTCCTACAATGAGCAGTTCTTC. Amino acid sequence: CASSQDLSSYNEQFF.

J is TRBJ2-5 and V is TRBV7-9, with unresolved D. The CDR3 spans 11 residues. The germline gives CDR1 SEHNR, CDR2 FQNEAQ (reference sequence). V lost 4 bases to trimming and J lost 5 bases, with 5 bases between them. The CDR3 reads CASSSGETQYF. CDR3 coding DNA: TGTGCCAGCAGCTCTGGGGAGACCCAGTACTTC.

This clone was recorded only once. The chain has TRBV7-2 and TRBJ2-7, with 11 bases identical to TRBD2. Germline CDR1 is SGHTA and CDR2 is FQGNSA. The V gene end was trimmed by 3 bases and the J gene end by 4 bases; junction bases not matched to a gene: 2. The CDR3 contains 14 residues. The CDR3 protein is CASSFLAGGYEQYF. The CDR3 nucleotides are TGTGCCAGCAGCTTCTTAGCGGGAGGGTACGAGCAGTACTTC.